The T cell receptor (beta chain) described here comes from a study of beta chain features in type 1 diabetes. General study findings and limits: Researchers report that Type 1 diabetes patients had moderately but significantly shorter TCRB CDR3s across all four CD4+ subsets. Naive, central memory and Treg TCRB repertoires seemed to resemble each other more closely in patients than they did in healthy donors. It was possible that PCR favored shorter templates, equally so in patients and controls.

Note on this clone: Antigen specificity is unknown.

Investigators reverse transcribed all isolated RNA, so they sequenced expressed TCRB transcripts. Reads from naive, central memory and regulatory T cell samples averaged about 3.8 million. The data were produced by immunoSEQ multiplex PCR, yet TCRdb's version contains in-frame clones alone and is incomplete. The table lists about 170,000 clones, approximately 8.4% of them singletons. J gave up 0 bases and V 3 bases, and 1 base lay outside the gene matches. This CDR3 comprises 14 residues. From germline, CDR1 is GTSNPN and CDR2 SVGIG (reference sequence). The V call is TRBV30, the J call TRBJ2-3, with 9 bases matching TRBD1. What was sequenced was central memory CD4+ T cells from blood. This TCR came from a man in his late teens or twenties with type 1 diabetes. CDR3 loop: CAWRGTGSTDTQYF. In DNA, the CDR3 is TGTGCCTGGAGGGGGACAGGGAGCACAGATACGCAGTATTTT. The full variable domain, rest sourced from reference TRBV30 and TRBJ2-3, is SQTIHQWPATLVQPVGSPLSLECTVEGTSNPNLYWYRQAAGRGLQLLFYSVGIGQISSEVPQNLSASRPQDRQFILSSKKLLLSDSGFYLCAWRGTGSTDTQYFGPGTRLTVL.